The 7 T cell receptor beta chains presented below share a single source sample, sequenced in a study of cytomegalovirus exposure and HLA in healthy donors. Primers: 60 Vbeta forward and 13 Jbeta reverse. Some clones are missing from TCRdb's copy, which holds only in-frame ones; the method was immunoSEQ multiplex PCR. The sample has 170,000 or so clones, 80% seen once. Sequenced: PBMCs. Receptors were obtained from a boy aged 5-17 years in good health and CMV-seronegative.

V usage is TRBV7-9 and J usage is TRBJ1-4, with 11 bases matching TRBD1. V lost 2 bases to trimming and J lost 3 bases; unmatched junction nucleotides: 8. This CDR3 is 18 amino acids long. CDR1 SEHNR and CDR2 FQNEAQ come from the germline V gene (reference sequence). In nucleotides, the CDR3 is TGTGCCAGCAGCTTAATCCCCCCGGACAGGGGGCCTAATGAAAAACTGTTTTTT. It specifies CASSLIPPDRGPNEKLFF.

The rearrangement uses TRBV27 and TRBJ2-7; TRBD2 matches at 7 bases. Trimming took 6 bases from V and 1 from J; bases not matched to a gene: 12. This CDR3 comprises 16 residues. Germline V gene data show CDR1 as MNHEY and CDR2 as SMNVEV (reference sequence). The CDR3 bases are TGTGCCAGCAGCTTACGTGGATCTAGCGGTTCCTACGAGCAGTACTTC. Its protein is CASSLRGSSGSYEQYF.

This clone came up once. The chain links TRBV5-6 to TRBJ2-5; 9 bases align to TRBD1. This CDR3 has 15 amino acids. The ends lost 0 bases at V and 4 bases at J; junction bases unmatched: 4. The germline V gene has CDR1 SGHDT and CDR2 YYEEEE. The CDR3 DNA reads as TGTGCCAGCAGCTTGGAGGACAGGGGTGTAGAGACCCAGTACTTC. Its translation: CASSLEDRGVETQYF.

This sequence joins TRBV9 and TRBJ2-3; 9 bases map to TRBD2. CDR1 is SGDLS, CDR2 YYNGEE, per germline. This CDR3 is built from 17 residues. The V gene end was trimmed by 0 bases and the J gene end by 2 bases; junction bases not matched to a gene: 7. CDR3 in DNA: TGTGCCAGCAGCGTAGGCATTGCGGGGGGGGTCACAGATACGCAGTATTTT. The encoded protein is CASSVGIAGGVTDTQYF.

This clone has more than one count but fewer than ten. This sequence joins TRBV7-8 and TRBJ1-2; 7 bases are a match to TRBD1. Germline values: CDR1 SGHVS, CDR2 FQNEAQ. This CDR3 spans 18 amino acids. Losses at the gene ends were 1 base for V and 2 bases for J; bases not matched to a gene: 13. The CDR3 loop reads CASSLGRQGQTTNYGYTF. The CDR3 bases are TGTGCCAGCAGCTTAGGAAGACAGGGACAAACAACAAACTATGGCTACACCTTC.

The chain is built from TRBV5-1 and TRBJ2-5, with 8 bases fitting TRBD2. V shed 0 bases and J 6 bases; nucleotides not matched to a gene: 10. The CDR3 has 16 residues. CDR1 and CDR2 (germline): SGHRS, YFSETQ. CDR3 coding DNA: TGCGCCAGCAGCTTGGAGGTGCGGGGGGCCCCAAAGACCCAGTACTTC. Amino acid sequence: CASSLEVRGAPKTQYF.

The chain links TRBV6-1 to TRBJ2-7; D unclear. This CDR3 is 14 amino acids long. Germline V gene lookup returns CDR1 MNHNS and CDR2 SASEGT. Trimming removed 4 bases from V and 2 bases from J, with 12 bases in between. The CDR3: CASSANTQTYEQYF. The CDR3 DNA sequence: TGTGCCAGCAGTGCAAATACACAAACCTACGAGCAGTACTTC.